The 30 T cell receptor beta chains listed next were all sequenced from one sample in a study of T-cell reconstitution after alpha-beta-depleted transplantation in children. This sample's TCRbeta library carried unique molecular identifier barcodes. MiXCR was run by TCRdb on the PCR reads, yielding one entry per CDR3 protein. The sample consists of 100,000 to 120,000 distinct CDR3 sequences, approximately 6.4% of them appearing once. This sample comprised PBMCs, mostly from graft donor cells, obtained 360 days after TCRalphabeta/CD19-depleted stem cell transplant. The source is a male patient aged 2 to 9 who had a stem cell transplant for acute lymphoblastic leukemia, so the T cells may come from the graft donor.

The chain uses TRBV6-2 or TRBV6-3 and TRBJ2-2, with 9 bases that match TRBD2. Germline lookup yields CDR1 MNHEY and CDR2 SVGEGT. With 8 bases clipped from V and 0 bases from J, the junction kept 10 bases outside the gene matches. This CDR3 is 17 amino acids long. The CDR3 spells CASEPAGGPSNTGELFF. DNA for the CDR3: TGTGCCAGCGAACCGGCGGGGGGGCCATCGAACACCGGGGAGCTGTTTTTT.

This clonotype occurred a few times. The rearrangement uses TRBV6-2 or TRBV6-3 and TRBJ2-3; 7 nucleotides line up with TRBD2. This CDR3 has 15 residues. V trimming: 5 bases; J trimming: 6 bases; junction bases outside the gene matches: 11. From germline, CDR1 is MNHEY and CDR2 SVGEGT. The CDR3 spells CASSRVLAANDTQYF. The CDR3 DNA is TGTGCCAGCAGTCGGGTCCTAGCGGCCAACGATACGCAGTATTTT.

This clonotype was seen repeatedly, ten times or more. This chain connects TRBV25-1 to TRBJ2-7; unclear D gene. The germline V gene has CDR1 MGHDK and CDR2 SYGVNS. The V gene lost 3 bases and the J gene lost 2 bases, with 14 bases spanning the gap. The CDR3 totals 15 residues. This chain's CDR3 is CASSDLGPLTYEQYF. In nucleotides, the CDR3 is TGTGCCAGCAGTGATCTGGGCCCGTTAACCTACGAGCAGTACTTC.

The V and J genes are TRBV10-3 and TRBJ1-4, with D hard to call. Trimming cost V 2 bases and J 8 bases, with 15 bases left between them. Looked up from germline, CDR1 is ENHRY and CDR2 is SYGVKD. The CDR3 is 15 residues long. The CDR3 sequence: CAISERGPLREKLFF. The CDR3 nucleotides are TGTGCCATCAGTGAGCGGGGTCCCTTAAGGGAAAAACTGTTTTTT.

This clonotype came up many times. CDR3 in amino acids: CGSLNTGELFF. CDR3 DNA sequence: TGTGGGTCCCTGAACACCGGGGAGCTGTTTTTT. The chain carries TRBV7-9 and TRBJ2-2; no clear D gene. The V gene's germline CDR1 is SEHNR and CDR2 FQNEAQ (reference sequence). This CDR3 is built from 11 residues.

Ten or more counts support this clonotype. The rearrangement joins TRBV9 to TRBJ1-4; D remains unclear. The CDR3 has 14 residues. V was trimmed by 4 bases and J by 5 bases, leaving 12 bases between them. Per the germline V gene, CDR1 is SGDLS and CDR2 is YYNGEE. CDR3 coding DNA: TGTGCCAGCAGCCCCCAAAAAGGAAATGAAAAACTGTTTTTT. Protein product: CASSPQKGNEKLFF.

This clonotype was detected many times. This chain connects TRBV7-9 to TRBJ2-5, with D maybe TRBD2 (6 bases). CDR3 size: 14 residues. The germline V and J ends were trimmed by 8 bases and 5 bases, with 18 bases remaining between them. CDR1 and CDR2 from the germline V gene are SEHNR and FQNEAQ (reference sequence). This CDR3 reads CASVAVGGRETQYF. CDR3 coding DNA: TGTGCCAGCGTCGCTGTCGGGGGACGGGAGACCCAGTACTTC.

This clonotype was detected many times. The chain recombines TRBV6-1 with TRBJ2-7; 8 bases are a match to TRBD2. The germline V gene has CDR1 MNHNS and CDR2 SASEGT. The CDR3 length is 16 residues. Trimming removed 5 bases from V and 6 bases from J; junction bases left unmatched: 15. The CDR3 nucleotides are TGTGCCAGCAGTCCCCTAGGCGGGGGGTTCCTCCTCGAGCAGTACTTC. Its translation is CASSPLGGGFLLEQYF.

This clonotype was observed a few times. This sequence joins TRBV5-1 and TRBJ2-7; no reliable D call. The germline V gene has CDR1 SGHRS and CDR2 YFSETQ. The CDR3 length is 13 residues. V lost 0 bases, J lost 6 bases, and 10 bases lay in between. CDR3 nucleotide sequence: TGCGCCAGCAGCTTGGTGGGCGATTCCGAGCAGTACTTC. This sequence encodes CASSLVGDSEQYF.

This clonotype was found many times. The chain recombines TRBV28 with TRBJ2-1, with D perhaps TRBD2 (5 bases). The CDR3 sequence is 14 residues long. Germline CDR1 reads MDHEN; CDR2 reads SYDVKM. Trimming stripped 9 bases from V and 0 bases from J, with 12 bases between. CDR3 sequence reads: CASLTGSSYNEQFF. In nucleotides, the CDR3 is TGTGCCAGTCTGACGGGAAGCTCCTACAATGAGCAGTTCTTC.

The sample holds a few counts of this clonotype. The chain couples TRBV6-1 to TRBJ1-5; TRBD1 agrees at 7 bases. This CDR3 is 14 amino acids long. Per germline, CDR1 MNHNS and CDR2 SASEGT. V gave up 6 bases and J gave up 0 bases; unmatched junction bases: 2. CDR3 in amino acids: CASRTGNSNQPQHF. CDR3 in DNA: TGTGCCAGCAGGACAGGGAATAGCAATCAGCCCCAGCATTTT.

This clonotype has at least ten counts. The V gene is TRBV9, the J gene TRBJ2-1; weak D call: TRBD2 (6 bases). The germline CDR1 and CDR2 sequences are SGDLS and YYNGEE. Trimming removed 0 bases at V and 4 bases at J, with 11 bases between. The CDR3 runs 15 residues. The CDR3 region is CASSVGGEQYNEQFF. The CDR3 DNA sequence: TGTGCCAGCAGCGTAGGCGGGGAGCAATACAATGAGCAGTTCTTC.

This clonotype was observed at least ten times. The CDR3 reads CANYGRMNTEAFF. CDR3 nucleotides: TGTGCCAATTATGGGAGGATGAACACTGAAGCTTTCTTT. The chain joins TRBV5-6 to TRBJ1-1; D is undetermined. V lost 9 bases to trimming and J lost 0 bases, with 12 bases between them. Germline loops: CDR1 SGHDT, CDR2 YYEEEE. The CDR3 runs to 13 residues.

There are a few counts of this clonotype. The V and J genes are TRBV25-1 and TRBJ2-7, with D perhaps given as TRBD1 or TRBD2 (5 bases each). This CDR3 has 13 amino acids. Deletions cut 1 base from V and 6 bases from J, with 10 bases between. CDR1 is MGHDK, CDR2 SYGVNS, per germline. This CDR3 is CASSEFGGAEQYF. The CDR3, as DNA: TGTGCCAGCAGTGAATTTGGGGGAGCCGAGCAGTACTTC.

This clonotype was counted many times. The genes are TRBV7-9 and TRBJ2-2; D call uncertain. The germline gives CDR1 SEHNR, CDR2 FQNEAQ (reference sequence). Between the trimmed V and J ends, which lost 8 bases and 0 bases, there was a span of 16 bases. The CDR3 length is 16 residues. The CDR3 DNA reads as TGTGCCAGCGTACCCCCACATTTCCCGAACACCGGGGAGCTGTTTTTT. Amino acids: CASVPPHFPNTGELFF. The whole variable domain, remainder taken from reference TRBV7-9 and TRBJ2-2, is DTGVSQNPRHKITKRGQNVTFRCDPISEHNRLYWYRQTLGQGPEFLTYFQNEAQLEKSRLLSDRFSAERPKGSFSTLEIQRTEQGDSAMYLCASVPPHFPNTGELFFGEGSRLTVL.

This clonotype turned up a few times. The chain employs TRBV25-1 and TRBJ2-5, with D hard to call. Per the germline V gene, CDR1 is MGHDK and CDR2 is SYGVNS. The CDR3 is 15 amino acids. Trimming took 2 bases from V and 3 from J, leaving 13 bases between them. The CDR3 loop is CASSEKGRAKETQYF. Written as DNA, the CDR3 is TGTGCCAGCAGTGAAAAGGGTAGGGCAAAAGAGACCCAGTACTTC. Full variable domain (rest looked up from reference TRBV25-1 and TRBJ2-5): EADIYQTPRYLVIGTGKKITLECSQTMGHDKMYWYQQDPGMELHLIHYSYGVNSTEKGDLSSESTVSRIRTEHFPLTLESARPSHTSQYLCASSEKGRAKETQYFGPGTRLLVL.

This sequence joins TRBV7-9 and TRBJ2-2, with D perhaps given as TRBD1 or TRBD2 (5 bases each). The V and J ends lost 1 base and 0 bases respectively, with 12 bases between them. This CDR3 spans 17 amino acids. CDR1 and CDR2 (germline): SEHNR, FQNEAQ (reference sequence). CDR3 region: CASSLDRDGANTGELFF. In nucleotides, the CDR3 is TGTGCCAGCAGCTTAGACCGGGACGGCGCGAACACCGGGGAGCTGTTTTTT. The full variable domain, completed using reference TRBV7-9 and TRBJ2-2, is DTGVSQNPRHKITKRGQNVTFRCDPISEHNRLYWYRQTLGQGPEFLTYFQNEAQLEKSRLLSDRFSAERPKGSFSTLEIQRTEQGDSAMYLCASSLDRDGANTGELFFGEGSRLTVL.

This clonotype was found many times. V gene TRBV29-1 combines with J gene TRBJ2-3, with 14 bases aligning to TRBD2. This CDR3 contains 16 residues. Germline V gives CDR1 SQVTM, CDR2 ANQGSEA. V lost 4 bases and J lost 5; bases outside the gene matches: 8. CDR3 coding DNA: TGCAGCGTTGTTGGGACTAGCGGGGGCCTCGGAGATACGCAGTATTTT. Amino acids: CSVVGTSGGLGDTQYF.

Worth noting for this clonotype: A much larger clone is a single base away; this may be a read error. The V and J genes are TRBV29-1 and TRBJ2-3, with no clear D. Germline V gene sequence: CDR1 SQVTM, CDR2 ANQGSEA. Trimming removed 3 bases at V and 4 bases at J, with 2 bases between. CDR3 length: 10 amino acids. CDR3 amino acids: CSVDSDTQYF. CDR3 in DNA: TGCAGCGTTGACTCAGATACGCAGTATTTT.

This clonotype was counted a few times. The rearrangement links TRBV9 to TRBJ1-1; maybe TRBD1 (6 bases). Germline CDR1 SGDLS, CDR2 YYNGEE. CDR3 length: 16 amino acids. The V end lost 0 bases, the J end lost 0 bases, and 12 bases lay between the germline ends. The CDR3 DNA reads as TGTGCCAGCAGCGTAGTCGGGGGGCTCATGAACACTGAAGCTTTCTTT. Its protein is CASSVVGGLMNTEAFF.

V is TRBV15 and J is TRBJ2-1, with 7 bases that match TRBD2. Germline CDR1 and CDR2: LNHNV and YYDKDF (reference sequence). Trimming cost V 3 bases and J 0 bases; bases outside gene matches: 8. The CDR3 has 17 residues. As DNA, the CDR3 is TGTGCCACCAGCAGTGGGGGAGGGCCCAGCTCCTACAATGAGCAGTTCTTC. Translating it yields CATSSGGGPSSYNEQFF. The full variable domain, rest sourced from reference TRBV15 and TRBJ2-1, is DAMVIQNPRYQVTQFGKPVTLSCSQTLNHNVMYWYQQKSSQAPKLLFHYYDKDFNNEADTPDNFQSRRPNTSFCFLDIRSPGLGDTAMYLCATSSGGGPSSYNEQFFGPGTRLTVL.

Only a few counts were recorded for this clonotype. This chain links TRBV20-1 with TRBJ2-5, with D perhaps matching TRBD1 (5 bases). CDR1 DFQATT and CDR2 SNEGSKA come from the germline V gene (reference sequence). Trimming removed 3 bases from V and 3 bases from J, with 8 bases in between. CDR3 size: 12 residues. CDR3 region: CSASTREETQYF. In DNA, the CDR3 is TGCAGTGCTAGTACCAGGGAAGAGACCCAGTACTTC.

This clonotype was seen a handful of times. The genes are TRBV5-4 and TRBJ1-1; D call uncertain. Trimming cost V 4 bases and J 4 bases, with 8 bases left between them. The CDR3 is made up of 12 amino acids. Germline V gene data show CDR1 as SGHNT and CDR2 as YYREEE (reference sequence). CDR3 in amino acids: CASSPSSTEAFF. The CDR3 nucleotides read TGTGCCAGCAGCCCAAGTAGCACTGAAGCTTTCTTT.

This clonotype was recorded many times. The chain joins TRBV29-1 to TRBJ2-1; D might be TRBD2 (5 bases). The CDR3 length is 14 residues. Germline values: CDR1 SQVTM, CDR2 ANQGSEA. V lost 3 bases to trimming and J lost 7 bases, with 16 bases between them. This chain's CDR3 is CSVERVSHQNEQFF. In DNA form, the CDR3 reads TGCAGCGTTGAGAGGGTCTCACACCAGAATGAGCAGTTCTTC.

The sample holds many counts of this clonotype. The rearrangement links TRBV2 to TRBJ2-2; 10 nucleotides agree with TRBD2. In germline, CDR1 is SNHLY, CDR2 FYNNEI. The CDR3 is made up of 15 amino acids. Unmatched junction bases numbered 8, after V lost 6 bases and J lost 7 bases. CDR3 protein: CASRERGGQGGELFF. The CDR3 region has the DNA TGTGCCAGCAGGGAGCGGGGGGGCCAAGGCGGGGAGCTGTTTTTT.

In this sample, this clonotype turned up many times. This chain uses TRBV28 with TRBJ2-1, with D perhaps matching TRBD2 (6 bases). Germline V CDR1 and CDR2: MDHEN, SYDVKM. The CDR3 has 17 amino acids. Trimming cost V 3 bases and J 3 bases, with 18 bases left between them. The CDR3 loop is CASSFFVLGTVYNEQFF. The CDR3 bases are TGTGCCAGCAGTTTTTTTGTTCTTGGGACTGTCTACAATGAGCAGTTCTTC.

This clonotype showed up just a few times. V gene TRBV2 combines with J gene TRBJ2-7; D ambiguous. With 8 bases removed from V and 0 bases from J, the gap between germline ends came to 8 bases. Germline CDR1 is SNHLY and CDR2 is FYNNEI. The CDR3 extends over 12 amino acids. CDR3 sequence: CASVGTSYEQYF. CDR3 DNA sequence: TGTGCCAGCGTGGGCACCTCCTACGAGCAGTACTTC.

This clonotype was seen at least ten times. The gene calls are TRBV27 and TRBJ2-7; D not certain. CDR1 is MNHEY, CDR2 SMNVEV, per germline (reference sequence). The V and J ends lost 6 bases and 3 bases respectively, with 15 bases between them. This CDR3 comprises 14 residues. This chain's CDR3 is CASSPILGLYEQYF. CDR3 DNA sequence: TGTGCCAGCAGCCCCATCTTAGGCCTCTACGAGCAGTACTTC.

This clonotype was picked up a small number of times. The CDR3 DNA reads TGCGCCAGCAGCTTGGAGGGGAGGCGGAATGAGCAGTTCTTC. Translating it yields CASSLEGRRNEQFF. The rearrangement joins TRBV5-1 to TRBJ2-1; perhaps TRBD2 as D (6 bases). V lost 0 bases and J lost 7, with 11 bases in between. The CDR3 spans 14 residues. Germline V gene data show CDR1 as SGHRS and CDR2 as YFSETQ.

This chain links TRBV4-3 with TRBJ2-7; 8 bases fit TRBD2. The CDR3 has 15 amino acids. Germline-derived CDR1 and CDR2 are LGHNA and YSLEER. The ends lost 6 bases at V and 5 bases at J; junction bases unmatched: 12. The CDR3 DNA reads TGCGCCAGCAGTTTCGGGGCAGCCGGGGGGGACGAGCAGTACTTC. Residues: CASSFGAAGGDEQYF.